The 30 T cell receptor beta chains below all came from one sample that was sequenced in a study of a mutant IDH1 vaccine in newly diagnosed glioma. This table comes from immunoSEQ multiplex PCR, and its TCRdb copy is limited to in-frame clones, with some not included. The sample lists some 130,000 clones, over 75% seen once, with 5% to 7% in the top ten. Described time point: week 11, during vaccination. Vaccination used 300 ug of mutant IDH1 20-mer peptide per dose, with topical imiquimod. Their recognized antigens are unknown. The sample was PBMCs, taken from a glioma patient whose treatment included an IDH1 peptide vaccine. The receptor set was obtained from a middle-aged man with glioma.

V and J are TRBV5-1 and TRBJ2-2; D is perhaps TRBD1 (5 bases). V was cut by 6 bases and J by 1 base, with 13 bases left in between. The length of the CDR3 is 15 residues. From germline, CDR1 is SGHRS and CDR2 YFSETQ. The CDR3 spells CASNPAGMNTGELFF. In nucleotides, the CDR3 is TGCGCCAGCAACCCAGCAGGGATGAACACCGGGGAGCTGTTTTTT.

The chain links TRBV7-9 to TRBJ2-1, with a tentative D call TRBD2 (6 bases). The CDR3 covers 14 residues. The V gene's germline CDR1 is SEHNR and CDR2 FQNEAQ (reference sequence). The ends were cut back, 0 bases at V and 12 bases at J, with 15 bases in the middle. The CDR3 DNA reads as TGTGCCAGCAGCTTAGCGTGGGCTAGCGTTGGGCAGTTCTTC. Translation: CASSLAWASVGQFF.

The CDR3 loop is CASRAGGIDTQYF. CDR3 coding DNA: TGTGCCAGTCGGGCGGGAGGGATTGATACGCAGTATTTT. This chain connects TRBV19 to TRBJ2-3, with 9 bases aligning to TRBD2. CDR1 is LNHDA and CDR2 is SQIVND in the germline V gene (reference sequence). V lost 8 bases to trimming and J lost 6 bases; unmatched junction nucleotides: 6. The CDR3 length is 13 residues.

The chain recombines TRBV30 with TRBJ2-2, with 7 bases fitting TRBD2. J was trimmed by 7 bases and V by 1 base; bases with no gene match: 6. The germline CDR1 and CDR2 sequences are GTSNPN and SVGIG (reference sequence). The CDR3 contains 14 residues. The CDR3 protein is CAWSARLANGELFF. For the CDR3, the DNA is TGTGCCTGGAGTGCCCGACTAGCCAACGGGGAGCTGTTTTTT.

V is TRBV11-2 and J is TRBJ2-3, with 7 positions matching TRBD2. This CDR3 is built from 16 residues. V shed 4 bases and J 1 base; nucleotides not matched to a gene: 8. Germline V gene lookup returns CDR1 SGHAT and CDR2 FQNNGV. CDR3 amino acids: CASSSDPGGGTDTQYF. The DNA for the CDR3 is TGTGCCAGCAGCTCCGACCCTGGGGGGGGCACAGATACGCAGTATTTT. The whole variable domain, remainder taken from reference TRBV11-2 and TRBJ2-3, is EAGVAQSPRYKIIEKRQSVAFWCNPISGHATLYWYQQILGQGPKLLIQFQNNGVVDDSQLPKDRFSAERLKGVDSTLKIQPAKLEDSAVYLCASSSDPGGGTDTQYFGPGTRLTVL.

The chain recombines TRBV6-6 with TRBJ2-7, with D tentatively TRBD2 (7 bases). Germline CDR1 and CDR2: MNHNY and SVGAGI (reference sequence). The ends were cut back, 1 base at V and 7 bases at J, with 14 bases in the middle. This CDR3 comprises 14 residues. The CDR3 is CASSYYAQGGEQYF. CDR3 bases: TGTGCCAGCAGTTACTATGCACAGGGAGGGGAGCAGTACTTC.

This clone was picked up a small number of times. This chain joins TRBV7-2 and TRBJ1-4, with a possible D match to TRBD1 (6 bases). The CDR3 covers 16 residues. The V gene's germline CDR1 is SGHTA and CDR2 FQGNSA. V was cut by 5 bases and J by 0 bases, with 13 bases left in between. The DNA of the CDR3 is TGTGCCAGCAGCCCCGACAGGTTTGCAACTAATGAAAAACTGTTTTTT. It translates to CASSPDRFATNEKLFF.

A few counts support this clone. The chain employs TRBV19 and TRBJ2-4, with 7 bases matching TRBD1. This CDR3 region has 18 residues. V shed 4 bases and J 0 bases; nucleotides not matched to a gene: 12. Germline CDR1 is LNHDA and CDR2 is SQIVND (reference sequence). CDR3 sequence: CASSTGTAGLLAKNIQYF. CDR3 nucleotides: TGTGCCAGTAGTACCGGGACAGCTGGACTCCTAGCCAAAAACATTCAGTACTTC.

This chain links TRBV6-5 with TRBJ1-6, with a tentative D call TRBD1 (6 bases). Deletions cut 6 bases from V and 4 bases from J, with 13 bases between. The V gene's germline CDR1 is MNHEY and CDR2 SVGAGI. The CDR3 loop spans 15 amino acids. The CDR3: CASRRGQNYNSPLHF. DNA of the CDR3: TGTGCCAGCAGGCGAGGACAGAATTATAATTCACCCCTCCACTTT.

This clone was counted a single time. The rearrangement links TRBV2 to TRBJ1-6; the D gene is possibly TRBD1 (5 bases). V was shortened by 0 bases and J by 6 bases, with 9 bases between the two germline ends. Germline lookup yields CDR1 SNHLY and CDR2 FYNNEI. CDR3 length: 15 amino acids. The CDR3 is CASSEAGPSNSPLHF. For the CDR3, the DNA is TGTGCCAGCAGTGAAGCGGGACCCTCTAATTCACCCCTCCACTTT. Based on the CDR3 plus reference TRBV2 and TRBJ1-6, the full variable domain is EPEVTQTPSHQVTQMGQEVILRCVPISNHLYFYWYRQILGQKVEFLVSFYNNEISEKSEIFDDQFSVERPDGSNFTLKIRSTKLEDSAMYFCASSEAGPSNSPLHFGNGTRLTVT.

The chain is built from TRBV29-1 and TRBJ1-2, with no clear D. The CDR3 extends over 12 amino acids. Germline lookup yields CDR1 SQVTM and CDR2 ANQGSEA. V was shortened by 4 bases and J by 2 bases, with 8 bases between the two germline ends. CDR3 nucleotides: TGCAGCGTTGTAACAGACAACTATGGCTACACCTTC. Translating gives CSVVTDNYGYTF.

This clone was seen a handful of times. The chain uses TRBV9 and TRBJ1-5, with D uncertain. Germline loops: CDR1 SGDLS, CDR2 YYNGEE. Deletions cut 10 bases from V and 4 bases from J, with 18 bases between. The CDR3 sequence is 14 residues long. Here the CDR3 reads CARNTRGQNQPQHF. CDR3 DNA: TGTGCCCGGAACACGAGAGGGCAGAATCAGCCCCAGCATTTT.

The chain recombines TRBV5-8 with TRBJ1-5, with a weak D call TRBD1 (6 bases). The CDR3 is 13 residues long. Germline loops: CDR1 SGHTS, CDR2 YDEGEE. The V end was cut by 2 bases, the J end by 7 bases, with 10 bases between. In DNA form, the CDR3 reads TGTGCCAGCAGCTTCAGGGGACTCCAGCCCCAGCATTTT. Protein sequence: CASSFRGLQPQHF.

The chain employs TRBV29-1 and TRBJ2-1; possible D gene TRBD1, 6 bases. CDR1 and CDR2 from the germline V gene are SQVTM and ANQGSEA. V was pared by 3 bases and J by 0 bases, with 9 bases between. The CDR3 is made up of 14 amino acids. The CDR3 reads CSVDTGSSYNEQFF. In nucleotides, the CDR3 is TGCAGCGTTGATACAGGGAGCTCCTACAATGAGCAGTTCTTC.

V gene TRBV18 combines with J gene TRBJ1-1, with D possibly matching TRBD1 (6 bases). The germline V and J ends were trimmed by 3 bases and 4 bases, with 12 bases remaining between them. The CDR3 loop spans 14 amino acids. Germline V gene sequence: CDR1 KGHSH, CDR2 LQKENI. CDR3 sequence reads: CASSPSTGSTEAFF. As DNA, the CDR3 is TGTGCCAGCTCACCGAGTACAGGGAGCACTGAAGCTTTCTTT.

CDR3 in DNA: TGCAGCGTGGGGCACAGCGGAGGAGATACGCAGTATTTT. Its translation is CSVGHSGGDTQYF. The rearrangement uses TRBV29-1 and TRBJ2-3; the D gene could be TRBD1 or TRBD2 (5 bases each). V was shortened by 6 bases and J by 5 bases, with 15 bases between the two germline ends. Germline values: CDR1 SQVTM, CDR2 ANQGSEA. The CDR3 sequence is 13 residues long.

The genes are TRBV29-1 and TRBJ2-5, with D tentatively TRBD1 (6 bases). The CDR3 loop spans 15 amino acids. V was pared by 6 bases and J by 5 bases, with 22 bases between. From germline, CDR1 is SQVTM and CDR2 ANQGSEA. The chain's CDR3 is CSVLKTGSRAETQYF. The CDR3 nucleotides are TGCAGCGTCCTAAAAACAGGGTCGAGGGCGGAGACCCAGTACTTC.

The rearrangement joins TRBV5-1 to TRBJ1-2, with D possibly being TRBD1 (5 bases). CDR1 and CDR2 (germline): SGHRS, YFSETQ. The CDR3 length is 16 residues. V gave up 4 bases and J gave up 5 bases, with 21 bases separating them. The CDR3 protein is CASSRDSTTYQYGYTF. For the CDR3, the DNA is TGCGCCAGCAGCCGGGACTCTACGACATATCAATATGGCTACACCTTC. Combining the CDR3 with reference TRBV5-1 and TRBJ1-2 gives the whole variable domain KAGVTQTPRYLIKTRGQQVTLSCSPISGHRSVSWYQQTPGQGLQFLFEYFSETQRNKGNFPGRFSGRQFSNSRSEMNVSTLELGDSALYLCASSRDSTTYQYGYTFGSGTRLTVV.

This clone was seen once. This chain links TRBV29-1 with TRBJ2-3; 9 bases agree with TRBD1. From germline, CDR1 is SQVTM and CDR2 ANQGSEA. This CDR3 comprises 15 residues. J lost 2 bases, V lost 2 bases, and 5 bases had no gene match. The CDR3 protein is CSVERQGVNTDTQYF. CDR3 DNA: TGCAGCGTTGAAAGACAGGGGGTAAACACAGATACGCAGTATTTT.

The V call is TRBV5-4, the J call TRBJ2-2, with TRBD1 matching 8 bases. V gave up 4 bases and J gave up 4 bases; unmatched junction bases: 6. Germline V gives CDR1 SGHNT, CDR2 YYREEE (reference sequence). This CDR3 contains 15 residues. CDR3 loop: CASSPDRASTGELFF. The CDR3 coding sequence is TGTGCCAGCAGCCCGGACAGGGCTTCCACCGGGGAGCTGTTTTTT.

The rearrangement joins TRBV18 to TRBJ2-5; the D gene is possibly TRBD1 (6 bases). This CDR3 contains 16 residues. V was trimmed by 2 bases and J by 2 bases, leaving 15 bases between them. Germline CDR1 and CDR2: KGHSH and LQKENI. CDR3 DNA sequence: TGTGCCAGCTCACCAAACGCACAGGGCCCTCAAGAGACCCAGTACTTC. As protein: CASSPNAQGPQETQYF.

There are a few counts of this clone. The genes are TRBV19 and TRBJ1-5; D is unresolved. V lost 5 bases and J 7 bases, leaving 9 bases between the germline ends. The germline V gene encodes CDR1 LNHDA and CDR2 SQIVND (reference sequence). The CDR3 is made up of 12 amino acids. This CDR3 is CASSFVGQPQHF. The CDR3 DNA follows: TGTGCCAGTAGTTTTGTCGGGCAGCCCCAGCATTTT. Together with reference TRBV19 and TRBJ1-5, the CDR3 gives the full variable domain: DGGITQSPKYLFRKEGQNVTLSCEQNLNHDAMYWYRQDPGQGLRLIYYSQIVNDFQKGDIAEGYSVSREKKESFPLTVTSAQKNPTAFYLCASSFVGQPQHFGDGTRLSIL.

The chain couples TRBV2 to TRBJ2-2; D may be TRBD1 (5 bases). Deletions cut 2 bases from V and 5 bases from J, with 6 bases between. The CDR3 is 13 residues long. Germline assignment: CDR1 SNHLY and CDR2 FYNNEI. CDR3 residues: CASSEPGTGELFF. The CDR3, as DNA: TGTGCCAGCAGTGAACCAGGGACCGGGGAGCTGTTTTTT.

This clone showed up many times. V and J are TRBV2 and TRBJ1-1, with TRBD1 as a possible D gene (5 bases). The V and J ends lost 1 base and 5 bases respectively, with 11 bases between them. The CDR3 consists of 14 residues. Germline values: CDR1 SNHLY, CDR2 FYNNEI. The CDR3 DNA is TGTGCCAGCAGTGAAGGTACCAGGGTAACTGAAGCTTTCTTT. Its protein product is CASSEGTRVTEAFF.

Here the CDR3 reads CASGRAGELFF. The CDR3, as DNA: TGTGCCAGCGGGAGGGCCGGGGAGCTGTTTTTT. The V gene is TRBV6-5, the J gene TRBJ2-2, with TRBD2 matching over 7 bases. V lost 8 bases, J lost 6 bases, and 0 bases stayed unmatched. CDR1 MNHEY and CDR2 SVGAGI come from the germline V gene. There are 11 residues in the CDR3.

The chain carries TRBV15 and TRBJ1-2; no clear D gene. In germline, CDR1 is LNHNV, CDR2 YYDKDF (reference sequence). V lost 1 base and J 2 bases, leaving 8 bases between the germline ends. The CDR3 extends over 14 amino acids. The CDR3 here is CATSRAEKNYGYTF. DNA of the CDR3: TGTGCCACCAGCAGAGCGGAAAAAAACTATGGCTACACCTTC.

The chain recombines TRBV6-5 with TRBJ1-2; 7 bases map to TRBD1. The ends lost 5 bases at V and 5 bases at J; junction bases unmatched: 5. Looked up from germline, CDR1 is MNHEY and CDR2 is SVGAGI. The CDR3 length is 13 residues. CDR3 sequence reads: CASSPTGRYGYTF. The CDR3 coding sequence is TGTGCCAGCAGTCCGACAGGGAGGTATGGCTACACCTTC.

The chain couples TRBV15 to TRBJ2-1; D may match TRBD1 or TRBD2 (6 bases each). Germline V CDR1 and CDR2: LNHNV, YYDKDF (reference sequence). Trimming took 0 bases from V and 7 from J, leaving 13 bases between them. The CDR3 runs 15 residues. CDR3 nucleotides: TGTGCCACCAGCAGAGAGTCGGGGGCGTGGAATGAGCAGTTCTTC. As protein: CATSRESGAWNEQFF.

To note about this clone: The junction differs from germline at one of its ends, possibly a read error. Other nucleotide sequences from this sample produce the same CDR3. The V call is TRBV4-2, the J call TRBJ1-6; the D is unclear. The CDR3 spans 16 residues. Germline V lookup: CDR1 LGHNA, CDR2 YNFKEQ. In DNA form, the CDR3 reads TGTGCCAGCAGCCAAGTGACGGATTCCTATAATTCACCTCTCCACTTT. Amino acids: CASSQVTDSYNSPLHF.

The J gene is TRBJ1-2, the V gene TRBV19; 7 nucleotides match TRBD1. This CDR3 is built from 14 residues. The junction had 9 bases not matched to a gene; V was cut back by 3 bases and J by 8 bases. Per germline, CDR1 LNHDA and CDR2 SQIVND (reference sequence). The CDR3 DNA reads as TGTGCCAGTAGTATCGGCGTCCAGGGGGTAGGCTACACCTTC. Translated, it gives CASSIGVQGVGYTF.